A selection of T cell receptor beta chains follows, all from one sample in a study of shared clonotypes between healthy human individuals. Assay used: immunoSEQ multiplex PCR; TCRdb lists only in-frame clones, some missing. The table has roughly 2,500,000 clones, roughly 93% seen once. Sequencing input: naive CD4+ T cells from PBMCs. These receptors all stem from a man aged 18 to 29 in good health. Some clones in this sample may be carry-over from other donors' samples. CDR3s include the opening cysteine and the closing phenylalanine or tryptophan. The D gene is left open where the match is weak. The size entry is marked missing in some rows and otherwise reads once, few, many or a size class.

TRBJ1-5,.,.,TRBV2,TGTGCCAGCAGTGAACAGGGGCCAGGGAGCAATCAGCCCCAGCATTTT,CASSEQGPGSNQPQHF
TRBJ2-3,.,once,TRBV6-5,TGTGCCAGCAGTTACGGGGCCGGGACAATTTTGGATACGCAGTATTTT,CASSYGAGTILDTQYF
TRBJ2-1,.,.,TRBV9,TGTGCCAGCAGCGTAGCCCCGGGACTGGAGTACAATGAGCAGTTCTTC,CASSVAPGLEYNEQFF
TRBJ2-3,TRBD2,.,TRBV5-1,TGCGCCAGCAGCTCGGGCGGGGGGACCACAGATACGCAGTATTTT,CASSSGGGTTDTQYF
TRBJ2-7,TRBD2,.,TRBV28,TGTGCCAGCAGGCGGACTAGCGGGAGCTACGAGCAGTACTTC,CASRRTSGSYEQYF
TRBJ2-7,TRBD2,.,TRBV18,TGTGCCAGCTCTCCCGGGACTAGCGGTACCTACGAGCAGTACTTC,CASSPGTSGTYEQYF
TRBJ2-7,.,.,TRBV14,TGTGCCAGCAGCCCGACCTGGGGGAGCTACGAGCAGTACTTC,CASSPTWGSYEQYF
TRBJ2-7,.,.,TRBV5-1,TGCGCCAGCAGCTTGGGACAGAGCTCCTACGAGCAGTACTTC,CASSLGQSSYEQYF
TRBJ1-5,TRBD1,.,TRBV19,TGTGCCAGTAGTATGACAGGGGGCAATCAGCCCCAGCATTTT,CASSMTGGNQPQHF
TRBJ1-3,.,once,TRBV6-5,TGTGCCAGCAGTTACGGGCCAGGGGTTTCTGGAAACACCATATATTTT,CASSYGPGVSGNTIYF
TRBJ2-3,.,.,TRBV2,TGTGCCAGCAGTTCCACCACGGCGGGGTTC,CASSSTTAGF
TRBJ1-3,.,.,TRBV9,TGTGCCAGCAGCGTGCGGCAGGGGAGCTCTGGAAACACCATATATTTT,CASSVRQGSSGNTIYF
TRBJ2-7,.,.,TRBV12-5,TGTGCTAGTGGTTTAACAGGGTCCAGCGAGCAGTACTTC,CASGLTGSSEQYF
TRBJ2-4,.,.,TRBV5-8,TGTGCCAGCAGCTTGGGTACGGGATCGGCGGGGCGCGCCAAAAACATTCAGTACTTC,CASSLGTGSAGRAKNIQYF
TRBJ2-3,.,.,TRBV15,TGTGCCACCAGCCCAAATCGGGTTTCGTACCCCCGGGGTACGCAGTATTTT,CATSPNRVSYPRGTQYF
TRBJ2-1,.,.,TRBV11-1,TGTGCCAGCAGCTTTAGCCTTAACAATGAGCAGTTCTTC,CASSFSLNNEQFF
TRBJ2-1,.,.,TRBV6-1,TGTGCCAGCAGTGATATAGGGGGGAACTACAATGAGCAGTTCTTC,CASSDIGGNYNEQFF
TRBJ2-1,.,.,TRBV7-3,TGTGCCAGCAGCCCCCCCTCGGCGCCTCCGGGGAATGAGCAGTTCTTC,CASSPPSAPPGNEQFF
TRBJ1-1,.,few,TRBV6-1,TGTGCCAGCAGTGAAGGGGGCACGGACACTGAAGCTTTCTTT,CASSEGGTDTEAFF
TRBJ2-1,TRBD2,.,TRBV27,TGTGCCAGCAGTTCTCTAGCGGGGATCTACAATGAGCAGTTCTTC,CASSSLAGIYNEQFF
TRBJ2-7,.,.,TRBV7-2,TGTGCCAGCAGCCATACAGGGTCTCCCTACGAGCAGTACTTC,CASSHTGSPYEQYF
TRBJ2-7,TRBD1,.,TRBV27,TGTGCCGGCACCAGAACAGGGGCGAGCTCCTACGAGCAGTACTTC,CAGTRTGASSYEQYF
TRBJ1-1,TRBD1,.,TRBV11-2,TGTGCCAGCAGCCCTATGGGACAGGACAGTGAAGCTTTCTTT,CASSPMGQDSEAFF
TRBJ2-1,.,.,TRBV25-1,TGTGCCAGCAGCCATTTGGACAGCTCCTACAATGAGCAGTTCTTC,CASSHLDSSYNEQFF
TRBJ1-4,.,.,TRBV18,TGTGCCAGCTCACCTGGAGTCGATGAAAAACTGTTTTTT,CASSPGVDEKLFF
TRBJ2-5,.,.,TRBV11-2,TGTGCCAGCAGCTTAGATATCGGGCCCTGGGGGGAGACCCAGTACTTC,CASSLDIGPWGETQYF
TRBJ1-4,TRBD1,.,TRBV15,TGTGCCACCAGGGCAGGGGGTGAGGAGGCTAATGAAAAACTGTTTTTT,CATRAGGEEANEKLFF
TRBJ1-2,.,.,TRBV19,TGTGCCAGTAGTATGGGGGAAGAGGGCTACACCTTC,CASSMGEEGYTF
TRBJ2-1,.,.,TRBV28,TGTGCCAGCAGTTCGGCCGGGACACCGTCCTACAATGAGCAGTTCTTC,CASSSAGTPSYNEQFF
TRBJ1-1,.,.,TRBV5-1,TGCGCCAGCAGCCCCCGGACAGCCCAGAACACTGAAGCTTTCTTT,CASSPRTAQNTEAFF
TRBJ2-1,TRBD1,.,TRBV7-9,TGTGCCAGCAGCTACGTCCGGGGACAGGGGGATGAGCAGTTCTTC,CASSYVRGQGDEQFF
TRBJ2-4,.,once,TRBV1,TGCACCAGCAGCCTACGAAAACCGACCGGGACTACCGTCTCGTCCAAAAACATTCAGTACTTC,CTSSLRKPTGTTVSSKNIQYF
TRBJ2-1,TRBD2,.,TRBV7-3,TGTGCCAGCAGCTCGACTAGCGGGTTCTACAATGAGCAGTTCTTC,CASSSTSGFYNEQFF
TRBJ2-7,TRBD2,.,TRBV7-2,TGTGCCAGCAGCTTACGGGGGGGCTACGAGCAGTACTTC,CASSLRGGYEQYF